A selection of T cell receptor beta chains follows, all from one sample in a study of T cell repertoires in cytomegalovirus infection. Using its own MiXCR run on the reads, TCRdb lists one record per CDR3 protein. This table has about 100,000 distinct CDR3 sequences, roughly a quarter appearing once. The sequencing input was CD8+ T cells from PBMCs. These receptors originate from a human donor in good health (CMV status not recorded). Some clones in this sample may be carry-over from other donors' samples. Each CDR3 is given without its conserved first and last residue.

j_call | v_call | cdr3_aa
TRBJ2-5 | TRBV3-1 | ASSQDIGLAGDQETQY
TRBJ2-3 | TRBV6-6 | ASNKGQSSTDTQY
TRBJ2-3 | TRBV4-3 | ASSQDSPLLAGIPMRTDTQY
TRBJ2-1 | TRBV12-3/TRBV12-4 | ASSLAGLAGSSYNEQF
TRBJ2-5 | TRBV4-1 | ASSQEGEGMGQETQY
TRBJ2-7 | TRBV6-2/TRBV6-3 | ASSYSGTAYEQY
TRBJ1-1 | TRBV4-3 | ASSQDRSYTEAF
TRBJ2-3 | TRBV7-9 | ASSTTGSTDTQY
TRBJ2-5 | TRBV7-6 | ASSSSVEGETQY
TRBJ2-3 | TRBV5-1 | ASRGGSGGFTDTQY
TRBJ2-2 | TRBV12-5 | ASGLGNGGANTGELF
TRBJ2-1 | TRBV5-6 | ASSLTSGISYNEQF
TRBJ2-5 | TRBV11-2 | ASSIPAEETQY
TRBJ1-2 | TRBV12-3/TRBV12-4 | ASGYSGLYGYT
TRBJ2-2 | TRBV4-1 | ASSQDPGRGLITGELF
TRBJ2-7 | TRBV10-2 | ASSESISYEQY
TRBJ1-2 | TRBV10-3 | AIRTSYGYT
TRBJ1-1 | TRBV10-2 | ASSGDIQYNTEAF
TRBJ1-5 | TRBV5-1 | ASSEGTGRQPQH
TRBJ2-2 | TRBV7-2 | ASSQPTRQGATGELF
TRBJ2-5 | TRBV29-1 | SVESAGGETQY
TRBJ2-7 | TRBV10-3 | AISEMDRPPRLTRGEQY
TRBJ2-3 | TRBV20-1 | SARGPTSGDTDTQY
TRBJ2-2 | TRBV7-9 | ASSLNPVVGELF
TRBJ1-1 | TRBV4-3 | ASSQDSGTGLTNTEAF
TRBJ2-1 | TRBV9 | ASSVTSGSRDEQF
TRBJ1-1 | TRBV7-8 | ASSYRRGGQTEAF
TRBJ2-1 | TRBV5-5 | ASSLAGFAYNEQF